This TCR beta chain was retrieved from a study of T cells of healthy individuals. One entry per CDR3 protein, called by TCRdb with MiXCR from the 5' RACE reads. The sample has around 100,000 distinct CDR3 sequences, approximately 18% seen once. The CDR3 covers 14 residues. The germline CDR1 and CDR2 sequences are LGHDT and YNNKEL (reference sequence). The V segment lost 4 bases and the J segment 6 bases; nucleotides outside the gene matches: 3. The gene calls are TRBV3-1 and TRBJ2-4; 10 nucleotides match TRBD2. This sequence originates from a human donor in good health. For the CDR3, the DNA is TGTGCCAGCAGCCTAGCGGGAGGAGGAAACATTCAGTACTTC. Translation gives CASSLAGGGNIQYF.